The 15 T cell receptor beta chains given below trace back to one sample, sequenced in a study of graft-versus-host responses after intestinal transplantation. Their specific antigens are unknown. Method: immunoSEQ multiplex PCR; TCRdb's copy keeps in-frame clones and lacks some. The table includes 93,000 or so clones, approximately 93% detected once. Sequenced here: unstimulated CD8+ T cells sorted from spleen or lymph node cells, sampled before intestinal transplant. These TCRs come from a human donor who received an intestinal transplant.

V usage is TRBV27 and J usage is TRBJ2-2; D uncertain. The CDR3 has 11 residues. CDR1 is MNHEY and CDR2 is SMNVEV in the germline V gene (reference sequence). Trimming removed 6 bases from V and 5 bases from J, with 4 bases in between. The DNA of the CDR3 is TGTGCCAGCAGAGGAACCGGGGAGCTGTTTTTT. Its protein is CASRGTGELFF.

This chain joins TRBV7-2 and TRBJ1-2; 12 bases are shared with TRBD1. This CDR3 is built from 16 residues. Germline loops: CDR1 SGHTA, CDR2 FQGNSA. The trim removed 1 base at V and 7 bases at J, leaving 7 bases unmatched. The CDR3 DNA follows: TGTGCCAGCAGCTTAGTGGTGGGACAGGGGGCAGGTGGCTACACCTTC. Residues: CASSLVVGQGAGGYTF. The full variable domain, its missing parts supplied by reference TRBV7-2 and TRBJ1-2, is GAGVSQSPSNKVTEKGKDVELRCDPISGHTALYWYRQSLGQGLEFLIYFQGNSAPDKSGLPSDRFSAERTGGSVSTLTIQRTQQEDSAVYLCASSLVVGQGAGGYTFGSGTRLTVV.

The rearrangement uses TRBV30 and TRBJ2-1, with 7 bases identical to TRBD2. Germline V gene lookup returns CDR1 GTSNPN and CDR2 SVGIG (reference sequence). The CDR3 has 13 amino acids. After removal of 0 bases from V and 8 bases from J, the junction contained 4 bases not matched to a gene. CDR3 protein: CAWSVVGGDEQFF. CDR3 sequence (DNA): TGTGCCTGGAGTGTTGTGGGAGGGGATGAGCAGTTCTTC.

The gene calls are TRBV5-8 and TRBJ1-5; 10 bases match TRBD1. The germline V gene encodes CDR1 SGHTS and CDR2 YDEGEE. With 3 bases clipped from V and 3 bases from J, the junction kept 6 bases outside the gene matches. CDR3 length: 16 amino acids. The CDR3 region is CASSSTGTGDNQPQHF. The DNA for the CDR3 is TGTGCCAGCAGCTCCACCGGGACAGGGGACAATCAGCCCCAGCATTTT.

CDR3 in amino acids: CASGPWDRGPLSGYTF. The DNA for the CDR3 is TGTGCTAGTGGTCCATGGGACAGGGGACCCTTGAGTGGCTACACCTTC. The V call is TRBV12-5, the J call TRBJ1-2, with TRBD1 matching 10 bases. Germline V gene lookup returns CDR1 LGHNT and CDR2 FRNRAP. The J segment lost 7 bases and the V segment lost 5 bases, leaving 13 bases of the junction unmatched. This CDR3 region has 16 residues.

The chain couples TRBV5-6 to TRBJ2-1; D may be TRBD2 (6 bases). CDR3 length: 11 residues. Looked up from germline, CDR1 is SGHDT and CDR2 is YYEEEE. Trimming removed 2 bases from V and 12 bases from J, with 9 bases in between. The CDR3 region has the DNA TGTGCCAGCAGCTTCGATAGCGGGCAGTTCTTC. Translation: CASSFDSGQFF.

The chain uses TRBV7-9 and TRBJ1-6; D call uncertain. The V end lost 3 bases, the J end lost 10 bases, and 7 bases lay between the germline ends. This CDR3 is built from 12 residues. Per germline, CDR1 SEHNR and CDR2 FQNEAQ (reference sequence). The CDR3 DNA follows: TGTGCCAGCAGCTTTTTTGGGTCACCCCTCCACTTT. It is translated as CASSFFGSPLHF.

The rearrangement uses TRBV5-6 and TRBJ1-6, with D unresolved. The CDR3 runs 9 residues. Trimming removed 3 bases at V and 11 bases at J, with 0 bases between. CDR1 SGHDT and CDR2 YYEEEE come from the germline V gene. This CDR3 is CASSSPLHF. The CDR3 DNA reads TGTGCCAGCAGCTCACCCCTCCACTTT.

This clone was seen only a few times. This chain joins TRBV28 and TRBJ2-3; possibly TRBD1 or TRBD2 for D (5 bases each). V lost 7 bases and J 3 bases, leaving 17 bases between the germline ends. This CDR3 spans 15 amino acids. CDR1 is MDHEN, CDR2 SYDVKM, per germline. CDR3 DNA sequence: TGTGCCAGCACCCTAATTGGGGCGGGTACAGATACGCAGTATTTT. It encodes CASTLIGAGTDTQYF.

The chain combines TRBV4-1 with TRBJ1-2, with a weak D call TRBD1 (6 bases). CDR3 size: 12 residues. From germline, CDR1 is MGHRA and CDR2 YSYEKL. Trimming removed 5 bases at V and 6 bases at J, with 10 bases between. The CDR3 DNA is TGCGCCAGCAGCTCATGGACAGATGGCTACACCTTC. Its translation is CASSSWTDGYTF.

The CDR3 sequence is CASSYSPNQPQHF. In DNA form, the CDR3 reads TGTGCCAGCAGTTACTCGCCAAATCAGCCCCAGCATTTT. The J gene is TRBJ1-5, the V gene TRBV6-6; no clear D. Per germline, CDR1 MNHNY and CDR2 SVGAGI (reference sequence). Trimming took 0 bases from V and 4 from J, leaving 4 bases between them. The CDR3 covers 13 residues.

The chain uses TRBV29-1 and TRBJ1-1; D not certain. V gave up 4 bases and J gave up 0 bases, with 9 bases separating them. Per germline, CDR1 SQVTM and CDR2 ANQGSEA. This CDR3 has 13 residues. CDR3 nucleotide sequence: TGCAGCGTTGTAGTACAGCTGAACACTGAAGCTTTCTTT. Its translation is CSVVVQLNTEAFF.

The rearrangement joins TRBV14 to TRBJ1-6; no clear D gene. V lost 5 bases, J lost 8 bases, and 19 bases lay in between. CDR1 and CDR2 from the germline V gene are SGHDN and FVKESK. The CDR3 is 16 amino acids. DNA for the CDR3: TGTGCCAGCAGCTCAAGTCAGGACGTTAAGTATTCACCCCTCCACTTT. Residues: CASSSSQDVKYSPLHF.

The table lists this clone with a count of one. The rearrangement uses TRBV7-9 and TRBJ2-7, with D perhaps matching TRBD1 (6 bases). V was shortened by 6 bases and J by 0 bases, with 6 bases between the two germline ends. Germline V CDR1 and CDR2: SEHNR, FQNEAQ (reference sequence). This CDR3 comprises 12 residues. CDR3 sequence reads: CASRDSSYEQYF. CDR3 DNA: TGTGCCAGCAGGGACAGCTCCTACGAGCAGTACTTC.

The chain links TRBV7-9 to TRBJ1-5; the D is unclear. V lost 2 bases to trimming and J lost 5 bases, with 4 bases between them. In germline, CDR1 is SEHNR, CDR2 FQNEAQ (reference sequence). There are 12 residues in the CDR3. In DNA form, the CDR3 reads TGTGCCAGCAGCTTAACTGATCAGCCCCAGCATTTT. Translation: CASSLTDQPQHF.